The clone carrying this TCR beta chain was picked up one time. V shed 5 bases and J shed 3 bases, with 12 bases lying between them. The CDR3 totals 14 residues. The V gene's germline CDR1 is MNHEY and CDR2 SVGEGT. This table comes from immunoSEQ multiplex PCR, and its TCRdb copy is limited to in-frame clones, with some not included. Of 200,000 or so clones detected, about 84% appear once; the ten largest clones hold approximately 5.4%. These data belong to a study of blood T cell repertoires in COVID-19. In the study overall: T cells, B-cell-depleted T cells, or PBMCs provided the cDNA or gDNA that served as material.

The sequenced sample consisted of peripheral blood. This chain connects TRBV6-2 or TRBV6-3 to TRBJ2-3; D is unresolved. This receptor was taken from a woman in her twenties or thirties with acute or convalescent COVID-19. In DNA, the CDR3 is TGTGCCAGCAGTACGTACAGTAGTACAGATACGCAGTATTTT. Its protein is CASSTYSSTDTQYF.